These T cell receptor beta chains were read from a single sample in a study of chemoradiotherapy in HPV16-positive cancers. TCRdb's copy holds only in-frame clones and misses some; the assay was immunoSEQ multiplex PCR. The table lists roughly 4,200 clones, approximately 84% of them singletons. This material consisted of tumor tissue, taken from a patient who underwent chemoradiotherapy. Receptor source: a human donor with HPV-associated anogenital cancer. Each CDR3 is given with its conserved first and last residue. A D gene is named only where the DNA matches it firmly. Clone size is shown for a subset of rows, as once, few, many or a class of expanded clone.

>TRBJ1-4|TRBV10-2|NA|NA
CASSTGTRVNEKLFF
TGCGCCAGCAGCACAGGAACCCGGGTCAATGAAAAACTGTTTTTT
>TRBJ2-2|TRBV11-3|NA|NA
CASSSPYRAGELFF
TGTGCCAGCAGCTCCCCTTACAGGGCCGGGGAGCTGTTTTTT
>TRBJ2-7|TRBV28|NA|TRBD2
CASSLGTSGGYEQYF
TGTGCCAGCAGCCTGGGGACTAGCGGAGGCTACGAGCAGTACTTC
>TRBJ2-7|TRBV19|once|TRBD2
CASSIDLRTGREQYF
TGTGCCAGTAGTATAGACCTTAGGACCGGGAGGGAGCAGTACTTC
>TRBJ2-3|TRBV7-2|NA|NA
CASSPRTGTQYF
TGTGCCAGCAGCCCAAGGACGGGTACGCAGTATTTT
>TRBJ2-7|TRBV4-1|NA|NA
CASSQGGRGYEQYF
TGCGCCAGCAGCCAAGGGGGGCGGGGGTACGAGCAGTACTTC
>TRBJ2-1|TRBV11-2|NA|NA
CASSSQGSEQFF
TGTGCCAGCAGCAGTCAGGGTAGTGAGCAGTTCTTC
>TRBJ2-7|TRBV18|NA|NA
CASSPRAGDGEQYF
TGTGCCAGCTCACCACGTGCAGGGGACGGCGAGCAGTACTTC
>TRBJ1-1|TRBV5-1|NA|NA
CASSLGLVQNTEAFF
TGCGCCAGCAGCTTGGGTTTAGTCCAGAACACTGAAGCTTTCTTT
>TRBJ2-2|TRBV19|NA|NA
CASSIGQGKGTGELFF
TGTGCCAGTAGTATAGGGCAGGGTAAGGGAACCGGGGAGCTGTTTTTT
>TRBJ2-7|TRBV11-2|NA|NA
CASSLSPGANEQYF
TGTGCCAGCAGCTTATCCCCGGGGGCGAACGAGCAGTACTTC